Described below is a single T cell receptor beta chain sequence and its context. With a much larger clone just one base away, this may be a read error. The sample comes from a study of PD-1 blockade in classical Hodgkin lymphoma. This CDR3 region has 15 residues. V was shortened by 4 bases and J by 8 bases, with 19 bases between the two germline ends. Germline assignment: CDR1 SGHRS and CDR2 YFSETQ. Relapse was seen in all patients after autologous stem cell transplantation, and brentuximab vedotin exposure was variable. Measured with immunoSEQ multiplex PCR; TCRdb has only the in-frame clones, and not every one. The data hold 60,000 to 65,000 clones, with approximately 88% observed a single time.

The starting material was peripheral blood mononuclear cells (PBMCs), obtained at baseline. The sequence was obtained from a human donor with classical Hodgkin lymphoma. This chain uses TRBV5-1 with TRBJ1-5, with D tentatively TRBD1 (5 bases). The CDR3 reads CASSARCQGRKPQHF. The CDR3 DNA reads TGCGCCAGCAGCGCGAGATGTCAGGGCAGGAAGCCCCAGCATTTT.